Sequencing of this T cell receptor (beta chain) was carried out in a study of cytomegalovirus exposure and HLA in healthy donors listed by TCRdb under 2017. Context from the whole study: An earlier analysis of some 500 of the donors reported approximately 300 Gb of sequence data and around 120 million unique TCR beta sequences from around 200 million T cells. In a later analysis, previously published TCR beta repertoires from several hundred donors were re-analyzed and high-resolution HLA genotyping was added so that TCR occurrence patterns could be studied. All discovery cohort repertoires had been generated using a single sequencing platform. Approximately 330 gigabases of sequencing data and around 88 million unique TCR sequences made up an early release that covered over 550 HLA-typed donors. Four to six DR-DQ haplotypes were handled as single units for association and clustering, since linkage in the cohort was strong. Among some 410 genotyped donors of the cohort, an average of roughly 230,000 unique TCR beta nucleotide sequences was sequenced per donor, of which about 18% were non-productive. Rather than drawing on any new phenotypic data, the later analysis identified candidate immune exposures from TCR beta sequences and the way those sequences occurred across donors. To predict cytomegalovirus infection status, the study combined high-throughput TCR immunosequencing, statistical association of individual TCRs with disease status, and machine learning. In an earlier analysis of 587 of the donors, high-throughput TCR beta sequencing was used to judge whether each TCR beta V gene segment behaved as functional or pseudogenic. Both class I and class II loci were covered by HLA typing, at four-digit resolution. Typing coverage varied by locus: roughly 629-630 donors for A, B, C, DRB1 and DQB1; some 520 for DQA1; 606 for DPA1; around 490 for DPB1. The study profiled the T cell repertoires of about 640 subjects by immunosequencing and related them to cytomegalovirus serostatus. The study aimed to test whether signatures of past pathogen exposure could be identified by cataloging public T cell receptors. The genetic ancestry cluster associated with self-reported Caucasian donors included about 84% of the 398 genotyped donors. Alongside the repertoire data, information on donor age, sex, ethnicity and CMV serostatus was compiled. Genome-wide SNP genotypes for about three fifths of the 666 donors were used in a later genetic analysis, which treated that subset as a discovery cohort. A separate validation cohort of 100 to 150 different subjects was used in addition to the roughly 700-subject first cohort.

General findings and caveats noted by the study authors: A later analysis found that HLA-associated TCR beta chains were more clonally expanded and had lower generation probabilities than equally common non-associated chains. According to a later analysis, parvovirus B19, influenza, CMV and Epstein-Barr virus appeared linked to several top co-occurrence clusters. While some public TCRs were present in many individuals, most TCR sequences turned up only very rarely across donors. Most CMV-associated TCR beta chains appeared to be HLA-restricted in a later analysis, and the HLA associations seemed to be driven largely by CMV exposure. The study gave a list of about 150 TCR beta chains associated with cytomegalovirus. The presence/absence analyses assumed that sequencing depth was roughly uniform across donors, and that assumption may not be true. An earlier analysis of some 590 of the donors showed that most TCR beta V segments appeared in productive rearrangements either about 90% or about 30% of the time, which broadly matched IMGT annotations. In a later analysis, some 17,000 TCR beta sequences were associated with specific HLA alleles at a false discovery rate of 0.05. Strong co-occurrence of HLA alleles, especially DR and DQ, made assigning TCR associations to individual alleles difficult. V-gene and J-gene trimming of TCR beta chains was associated with a missense DCLRE1C variant in a later genetic analysis, and the association was replicated in an independent cohort. In a later analysis, TCR association rates were found to vary across HLA loci, with the most associated TCRs seen for DRB1 alleles and the fewest for HLA-C alleles. In this cohort, only TCR beta chains were sequenced, and detectable features were limited by the absence of alpha or paired-chain data. The sequencing pipeline was judged likely to have produced a cluster of highly shared sequence variants as a technical artifact. In a later genetic analysis, fewer N-insertions in productive TCRs were reported among donors in an Asian-associated ancestry cluster than the roughly 640-donor mean. The classifier was reported to diagnose cytomegalovirus status with high specificity and sensitivity in both the original and validation cohorts. Some IMGT-functional V segments, including TRBV6-2 and TRBV6-3, could not be distinguished by the 87-base-pair reads and were therefore excluded. A further reported finding was that TCR beta sequences accurately predicted the HLA-A and HLA-B alleles for most subjects in the first cohort. The only immune exposure information available for the cohort was CMV serostatus. Because some donors lacked HLA typing at each locus, the association tests relied only on the typed subset. Because counts were too low, about 15 rarely observed V segments, including chromosome 9 orphons, were left out of the earlier analysis of 587 of the donors. Linkage disequilibrium might explain the correlated functional status among segregating V segments, but an unknown experimental factor could not be excluded. According to the authors, the approach could potentially be generalized to other disease states and immunological phenotypes. In vitro tests confirmed that a few of the cytomegalovirus-associated TCR beta chains recognize cytomegalovirus antigens.

Libraries were built with the immunoSEQ multiplex PCR assay. A mixture of 60 forward primers for TCR Vbeta segments and 13 reverse primers for TCR Jbeta segments was used in the multiplex PCR. A multiplex PCR assay on genomic DNA amplified the CDR3 region of rearranged TCR beta genes. The Illumina HiSeq System was used to sequence the amplified TCR beta libraries as 87-base-pair reads. Regarding the original processing steps: Across the 670 or so repertoires, a later analysis counted approximately 83 million unique TCR beta chains, approximately 10 million of which were shared by at least two donors. Raw reads were error-corrected and collapsed into unique sequences with a nearest-neighbor algorithm that merged closely related sequences to remove PCR and sequencing errors. Alignment of CDR3 sequences to IMGT reference sequences was used to assign V, D and J gene segments. For a sequence to be retained, at least a six-nucleotide match to both a V gene segment and a J gene segment was required. A rearrangement was called productive if the CDR3 had no stop codons and remained in frame with V and J, and every other rearrangement was called non-productive. CDR3 was defined by IMGT convention, running from the second conserved V-encoded cysteine to the conserved J-encoded phenylalanine. In an earlier analysis of roughly 580 of the donors, sequences lacking an unambiguous match to a single V gene segment were excluded. An earlier analysis of a few hundred of the donors called V segments functional above 56.7% productive rearrangements and segregating when the between-donor standard deviation exceeded 5%. A statistical classification framework was developed to diagnose cytomegalovirus status using the catalog of TCR beta chain sequences. A later analysis assigned V and J genes by comparing TCR nucleotide sequences with IMGT/GENE-DB human TR gene sequences. The TCRdist pipeline was used in a later analysis to assign CDR3 sequences and most-parsimonious VDJ recombination scenarios. A later analysis defined each TCR beta chain by its CDR3 amino acid sequence plus V-gene family, and excluded reads lacking a unique V-gene family. A later analysis removed 592 highly shared, low-generation-probability nucleotide sequences to deal with suspected cross-contamination and a sequencing artifact. For each public chain, a later analysis derived a clonal expansion index from normalized ranks of inferred template counts within each repertoire. A later analysis computed generation probabilities with a VDJ recombination model fitted to out-of-frame rearrangements, and checked the results against IGoR. In a later analysis, hypergeometric tests were used to score TCR-TCR, TCR-HLA and TCR-CMV co-occurrence, with a repertoire-size bias correction applied to TCR pairs. A later analysis estimated false discovery rates by permuting HLA or CMV assignments 20 times. In a later analysis, co-occurring TCRs were grouped with DBSCAN, and TCRdist sequence similarity was added when clustering was performed within HLA-allele-positive subsets. For co-occurrence clustering, repertoires with fewer than 30,000 or more than 120,000 public chains were excluded, along with about five repertoires with anomalous nucleotide sharing. Imported from immuneACCESS, the table was reduced by TCRdb to in-frame sequences with V and J called. These copies leave out some clones; in studies compared against another copy, an unresolved V gene accounts for under half, and the cause of the remainder is not known. The V and J calls and clone size are taken from that table; D and trimming were inferred from the DNA. The sample data list roughly 170,000 clones, and 84% of these were observed just once. The ten largest make up 1% of the sample.

The cohort was made up of under 800 healthy bone marrow donors. At the time of sampling, all cohort members were nominally healthy, though unrecorded immune exposures were likely present. The donor tested CMV seronegative and was one of the 352 seronegative cohort members. Every donor gave a peripheral blood sample, and the peripheral blood mononuclear cells from that sample were used for TCR beta sequencing. The Qiagen DNeasy Blood Extraction Kit was used to extract genomic DNA from the blood cell samples. Regarding this clone: Its antigen is currently not known. Within one base of it there is no much larger clone, and no base qualities were kept.

CDR1 and CDR2 are drawn from the germline V gene: SGDLS, YYNGEE. The CDR3 runs 14 amino acids, cysteine and phenylalanine included. The read is trimmed to its CDR3 DNA, 42 bases read in frame from base 1. V loses 1 base, J loses 4 bases, and the germline ends lie 11 bases apart. This clonotype was sampled from a man younger than 40 in good health and CMV-seronegative. The chain is made from TRBV9 and TRBJ2-5; 6 matching bases give a weak D call of TRBD2. Sequencing was done on a sample of PBMCs. The CDR3 region has the sequence CASSVHGGGETQYF. The base sequence is TGTGCCAGCAGCGTACACGGGGGAGGAGAGACCCAGTACTTC.